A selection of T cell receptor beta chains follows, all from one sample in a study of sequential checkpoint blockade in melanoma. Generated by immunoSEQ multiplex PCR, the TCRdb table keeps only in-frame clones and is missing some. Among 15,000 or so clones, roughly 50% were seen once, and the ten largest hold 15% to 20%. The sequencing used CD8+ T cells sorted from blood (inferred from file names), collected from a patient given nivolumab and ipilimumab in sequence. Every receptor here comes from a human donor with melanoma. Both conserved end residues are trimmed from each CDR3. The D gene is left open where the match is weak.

ASSPHSGRASGELF,TRBV5-1,TRBD2,14
SVEYPYSYEQY,TRBV29-1,-,11
ASSMERWLTGELF,TRBV19,-,13
ASSIVQGPATEAF,TRBV19,-,13
AISESLGSNQPQH,TRBV10-3,-,13
ASSFTTPIAGGTDTQY,TRBV27,TRBD2,16
ASSDILLDQPQH,TRBV25-1,-,12
ASSQSAGGNYHTQY,TRBV5-4,TRBD2,14
ASSSIRIQGERRGYEQY,TRBV28,TRBD1,17
ASSPLGTANTEAF,TRBV27,TRBD1,13
ASRASSGAYNEQF,TRBV2,TRBD2,13
ATSRGGVPVYGYT,TRBV15,-,13
ASSFISADTQY,TRBV19,-,11